The 19 T cell receptor beta chains listed next were all sequenced from one sample in a study of T cells in Graves' hyperthyroidism and ophthalmopathy. Amplified regions were TCR beta CDR3 sequences from RNA transcripts. In the first-round RT-PCR of the TCR CDR3, the HTBI primer set was used. One entry per CDR3 protein, called by TCRdb with MiXCR from the multiplex PCR reads. Of roughly 700,000 distinct CDR3 sequences detected, 15% to 20% appear once; the ten largest clones hold about 16%. The sample consisted of blood. All receptors come from a man between 50 and 59 years old with Graves' hyperthyroidism.

This clonotype was detected many times. V gene TRBV7-3 combines with J gene TRBJ1-1; D might be TRBD1 (5 bases). The length of the CDR3 is 14 residues. CDR1 and CDR2 from the germline V gene are SGHTA and FQGTGA. V lost 1 base and J lost 4, with 10 bases in between. As DNA, the CDR3 is TGTGCCAGCAGCTTAAATGCAGGGTTCACTGAAGCTTTCTTT. Translated, it gives CASSLNAGFTEAFF.

In this sample, this clonotype turned up many times. The CDR3, as DNA: TGTGCCAGCAGCTTAACCGCTAGACAAGGCCGACAGTACTTC. It yields the protein CASSLTARQGRQYF. The genes are TRBV11-2 and TRBJ2-7; unclear D gene. Germline CDR1 reads SGHAT; CDR2 reads FQNNGV. The CDR3 is 14 amino acids. The ends were cut back, 2 bases at V and 10 bases at J, with 18 bases in the middle.

This clonotype was recorded many times. The CDR3 nucleotides are TGTGCCACCAGCAGCGGACTCGGGACTGAAGCTTTCTTT. Translated, it gives CATSSGLGTEAFF. This rearrangement joins TRBV15 to TRBJ1-1; D is undetermined. CDR3 length: 13 residues. V was trimmed by 3 bases and J by 5 bases, leaving 10 bases between them. The germline V gene encodes CDR1 LNHNV and CDR2 YYDKDF (reference sequence).

This clonotype was found many times. A read error may account for a junction end that differs from germline. The CDR3 DNA reads TGTGCCTGCAGTTTCCCCTCGGGGCTAGGCAGTGAGCAGTTCTTC. Encoded protein: CACSFPSGLGSEQFF. V gene TRBV27 combines with J gene TRBJ2-1, with D perhaps matching TRBD1 or TRBD2 (5 bases each). The CDR3 length is 15 residues. Germline loops: CDR1 MNHEY, CDR2 SMNVEV (reference sequence).

This clonotype has at least ten counts. This rearrangement joins TRBV5-1 to TRBJ1-5, with D possibly TRBD1 on 5 matching bases. The CDR3 is made up of 15 amino acids. V was shortened by 0 bases and J by 4 bases, with 11 bases between the two germline ends. Germline lookup yields CDR1 SGHRS and CDR2 YFSETQ. The CDR3 here is CASSLAAGLNQPQHF. The CDR3 DNA follows: TGCGCCAGCAGCTTGGCGGCAGGGTTGAATCAGCCCCAGCATTTT.

The table lists this clonotype with many counts. The CDR3 DNA is TGTGCCAGCAAGCCTTCGGGACCCACCTACGAGCAGTACTTC. Amino acids: CASKPSGPTYEQYF. This chain joins TRBV2 and TRBJ2-7; D might be TRBD1 or TRBD2, each matching 5 bases. The CDR3 runs 14 residues. With 7 bases removed from V and 2 bases from J, the gap between germline ends came to 15 bases. The V gene's germline CDR1 is SNHLY and CDR2 FYNNEI. Filled out from reference TRBV2 and TRBJ2-7, the complete variable domain reads EPEVTQTPSHQVTQMGQEVILRCVPISNHLYFYWYRQILGQKVEFLVSFYNNEISEKSEIFDDQFSVERPDGSNFTLKIRSTKLEDSAMYFCASKPSGPTYEQYFGPGTRLTVT.

This clonotype was detected many times. The chain carries TRBV6-1 and TRBJ2-1; 8 bases agree with TRBD1. Germline lookup yields CDR1 MNHNS and CDR2 SASEGT. V trimming: 6 bases; J trimming: 1 base; junction bases outside the gene matches: 8. CDR3 length: 16 amino acids. The CDR3 reads CASRGQGASSYNEQFF. CDR3 sequence (DNA): TGTGCCAGCAGAGGACAGGGAGCCTCTTCCTACAATGAGCAGTTCTTC.

This clonotype showed up many times. This chain connects TRBV27 to TRBJ2-7; a possible D gene is TRBD1 (5 bases). V lost 0 bases to trimming and J lost 2 bases, with 8 bases between them. The V gene's germline CDR1 is MNHEY and CDR2 SMNVEV (reference sequence). The CDR3 runs 14 residues. CDR3 in DNA: TGTGCCAGCAGTTTATCCCAGACAGCCTACGAGCAGTACTTC. This sequence encodes CASSLSQTAYEQYF.

This chain links TRBV5-1 with TRBJ1-4; D is undetermined. Germline assignment: CDR1 SGHRS and CDR2 YFSETQ. Trimming left V 7 bases short and J 7 bases short, with 14 bases between. The CDR3 covers 13 residues. The CDR3 reads CASATEVREKLFF. CDR3 bases: TGCGCCAGCGCTACAGAGGTTCGTGAAAAACTGTTTTTT.

This clonotype was seen repeatedly, ten times or more. The J gene is TRBJ2-2, the V gene TRBV20-1; possible D gene TRBD2, 6 bases. The CDR3 has 15 residues. From germline, CDR1 is DFQATT and CDR2 SNEGSKA (reference sequence). V was pared by 3 bases and J by 4 bases, with 15 bases between. CDR3 nucleotide sequence: TGCAGTGCTAGTATGTCAGGGAGGACCACCGGGGAGCTGTTTTTT. Translating it yields CSASMSGRTTGELFF.

The chain joins TRBV19 to TRBJ1-1, with D possibly matching TRBD1 (6 bases). Germline V gene sequence: CDR1 LNHDA, CDR2 SQIVND (reference sequence). The CDR3 loop spans 14 amino acids. Trimming took 4 bases from V and 5 from J, leaving 14 bases between them. CDR3 coding DNA: TGTGCCAGTAGTACCCAGGGGCTTGGGACTGAAGCTTTCTTT. Its protein product is CASSTQGLGTEAFF.

The chain uses TRBV4-1 and TRBJ2-5; D not certain. This CDR3 has 17 amino acids. CDR1 is MGHRA and CDR2 is YSYEKL in the germline V gene. Trimming shortened V by 0 bases and J by 9 bases, and 23 bases separated the two germline ends. CDR3 in amino acids: CASSQEVQTALNGPQYF. The CDR3 region has the DNA TGCGCCAGCAGCCAAGAAGTGCAAACAGCCCTTAACGGGCCCCAGTACTTC.

This clonotype has at least ten counts. This chain uses TRBV5-1 with TRBJ2-1, with TRBD2 identical over 11 bases. This CDR3 is built from 20 residues. In germline, CDR1 is SGHRS, CDR2 YFSETQ. With V trimmed by 4 bases and J by 0 bases, 15 bases remained unmatched. For the CDR3, the DNA is TGCGCCAGCAGCCAGCCGCCGACTAGCGGGACCACGAGCTCCTACAATGAGCAGTTCTTC. Protein product: CASSQPPTSGTTSSYNEQFF.

The J gene is TRBJ2-7, the V gene TRBV7-2; 10 nucleotides line up with TRBD1. The CDR3 contains 15 residues. Unmatched junction bases numbered 7, after V lost 5 bases and J lost 3 bases. CDR1 and CDR2 (germline): SGHTA, FQGNSA. The CDR3 here is CASSPQTGGSYEQYF. CDR3 in DNA: TGTGCCAGCAGCCCCCAGACAGGGGGCAGCTACGAGCAGTACTTC. Filled out from reference TRBV7-2 and TRBJ2-7, the complete variable domain reads GAGVSQSPSNKVTEKGKDVELRCDPISGHTALYWYRQSLGQGLEFLIYFQGNSAPDKSGLPSDRFSAERTGGSVSTLTIQRTQQEDSAVYLCASSPQTGGSYEQYFGPGTRLTVT.

This clonotype was counted many times. The rearrangement uses TRBV9 and TRBJ1-3; D not resolved. Trimming stripped 0 bases from V and 7 bases from J, with 5 bases between. The CDR3 has 12 amino acids. Germline V gene sequence: CDR1 SGDLS, CDR2 YYNGEE. In DNA form, the CDR3 reads TGTGCCAGCAGCGTAGGAGGGAACACCATATATTTT. Translation: CASSVGGNTIYF.

The chain links TRBV9 to TRBJ2-3, with TRBD2 identical over 7 bases. V trimming: 1 base; J trimming: 1 base; junction bases outside the gene matches: 6. There are 16 residues in the CDR3. The germline CDR1 and CDR2 sequences are SGDLS and YYNGEE. For the CDR3, the DNA is TGTGCCAGCAGCGTATACGCGGGAGTCGGCACAGATACGCAGTATTTT. Residues: CASSVYAGVGTDTQYF.

In its sample, this clonotype was seen many times. The J gene is TRBJ2-7, the V gene TRBV12-3 or TRBV12-4; TRBD2 matches 8 bases. The ends lost 6 bases at V and 2 bases at J; junction bases unmatched: 9. The CDR3 contains 15 residues. CDR3 in DNA: TGTGCCAGCAGCCAAGGGGGTAGCGGGACCTACGAGCAGTACTTC. Amino acids: CASSQGGSGTYEQYF.

This clonotype was found many times. V is TRBV7-2 and J is TRBJ1-1; D remains unclear. This CDR3 has 13 amino acids. Germline V gene sequence: CDR1 SGHTA, CDR2 FQGNSA. V lost 3 bases and J lost 10, with 15 bases in between. Written as DNA, the CDR3 is TGTGCCAGCAGCTTCATTGGGGTCATCGGAGCTTTCTTT. It translates to CASSFIGVIGAFF.

This clonotype was found many times. This chain connects TRBV7-3 to TRBJ2-7; no definite D call. The CDR3 is made up of 13 amino acids. From germline, CDR1 is SGHTA and CDR2 FQGTGA. Trimming removed 2 bases at V and 2 bases at J, with 7 bases between. CDR3 region: CASSLFRTYEQYF. In nucleotides, the CDR3 is TGTGCCAGCAGCTTATTCCGGACCTACGAGCAGTACTTC.